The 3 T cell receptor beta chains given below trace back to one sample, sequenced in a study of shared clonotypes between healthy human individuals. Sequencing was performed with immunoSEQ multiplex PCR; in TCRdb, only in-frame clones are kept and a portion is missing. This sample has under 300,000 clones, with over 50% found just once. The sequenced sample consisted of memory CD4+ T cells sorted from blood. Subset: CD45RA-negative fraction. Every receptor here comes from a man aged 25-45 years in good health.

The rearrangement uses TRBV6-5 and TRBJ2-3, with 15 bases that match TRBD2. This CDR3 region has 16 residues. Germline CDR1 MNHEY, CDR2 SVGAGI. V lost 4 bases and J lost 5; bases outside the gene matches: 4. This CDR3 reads CASSSRTSGRGDTQYF. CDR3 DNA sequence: TGTGCCAGCAGTTCCCGGACTAGCGGGAGGGGAGATACGCAGTATTTT.

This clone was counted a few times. CDR3 sequence (DNA): TGTGCCAGTACGGCTAGTCCAAGGATGGGCTCCTACGAGCAGTACTTC. This codes for CASTASPRMGSYEQYF. V and J are TRBV19 and TRBJ2-7; D not certain. V lost 7 bases and J 0 bases, leaving 19 bases between the germline ends. The CDR3 consists of 16 residues. Germline CDR1 is LNHDA and CDR2 is SQIVND (reference sequence). Drawing the rest from reference TRBV19 and TRBJ2-7, the complete variable domain is DGGITQSPKYLFRKEGQNVTLSCEQNLNHDAMYWYRQDPGQGLRLIYYSQIVNDFQKGDIAEGYSVSREKKESFPLTVTSAQKNPTAFYLCASTASPRMGSYEQYFGPGTRLTVT.

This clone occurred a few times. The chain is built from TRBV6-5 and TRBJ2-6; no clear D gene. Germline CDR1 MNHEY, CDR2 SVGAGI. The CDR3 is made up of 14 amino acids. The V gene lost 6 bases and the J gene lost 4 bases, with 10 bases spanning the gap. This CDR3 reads CASRPLGGANVLTF. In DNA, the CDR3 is TGTGCCAGCAGACCCCTGGGAGGGGCCAACGTCCTGACTTTC.